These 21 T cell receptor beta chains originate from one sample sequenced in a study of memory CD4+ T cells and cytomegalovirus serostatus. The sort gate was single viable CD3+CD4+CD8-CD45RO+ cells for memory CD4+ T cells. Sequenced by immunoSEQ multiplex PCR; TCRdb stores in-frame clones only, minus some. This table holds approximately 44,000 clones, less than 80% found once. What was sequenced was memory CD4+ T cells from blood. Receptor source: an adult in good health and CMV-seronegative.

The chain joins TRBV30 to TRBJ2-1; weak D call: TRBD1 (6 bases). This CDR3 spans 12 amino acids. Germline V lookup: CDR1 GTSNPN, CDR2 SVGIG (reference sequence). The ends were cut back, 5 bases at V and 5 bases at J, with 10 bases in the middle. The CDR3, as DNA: TGTGCCTGGGTGACAGGAGACAATGAGCAGTTCTTC. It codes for CAWVTGDNEQFF. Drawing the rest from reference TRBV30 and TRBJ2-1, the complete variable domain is SQTIHQWPATLVQPVGSPLSLECTVEGTSNPNLYWYRQAAGRGLQLLFYSVGIGQISSEVPQNLSASRPQDRQFILSSKKLLLSDSGFYLCAWVTGDNEQFFGPGTRLTVL.

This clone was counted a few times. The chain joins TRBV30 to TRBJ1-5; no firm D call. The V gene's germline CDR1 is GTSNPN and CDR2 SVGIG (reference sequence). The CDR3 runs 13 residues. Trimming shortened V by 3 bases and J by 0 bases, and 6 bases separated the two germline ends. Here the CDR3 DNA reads TGTGCCTGGAGCCTTTCTAGCAATCAGCCCCAGCATTTT. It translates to CAWSLSSNQPQHF.

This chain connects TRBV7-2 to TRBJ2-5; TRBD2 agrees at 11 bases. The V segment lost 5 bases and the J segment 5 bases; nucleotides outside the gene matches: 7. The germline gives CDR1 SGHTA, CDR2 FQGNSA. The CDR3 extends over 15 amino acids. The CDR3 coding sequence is TGTGCCAGCAGCAGCCGGACTAGCGGGTGGGAGACCCAGTACTTC. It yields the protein CASSSRTSGWETQYF.

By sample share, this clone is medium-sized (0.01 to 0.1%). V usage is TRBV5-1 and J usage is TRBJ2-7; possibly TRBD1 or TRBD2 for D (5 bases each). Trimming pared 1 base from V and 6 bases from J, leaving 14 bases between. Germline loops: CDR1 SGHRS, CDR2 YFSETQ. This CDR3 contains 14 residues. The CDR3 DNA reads TGCGCCAGCAGCTTGACCGGGGCCCCTGGCGAGCAGTACTTC. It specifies CASSLTGAPGEQYF. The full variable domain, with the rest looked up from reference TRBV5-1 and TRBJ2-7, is KAGVTQTPRYLIKTRGQQVTLSCSPISGHRSVSWYQQTPGQGLQFLFEYFSETQRNKGNFPGRFSGRQFSNSRSEMNVSTLELGDSALYLCASSLTGAPGEQYFGPGTRLTVT.

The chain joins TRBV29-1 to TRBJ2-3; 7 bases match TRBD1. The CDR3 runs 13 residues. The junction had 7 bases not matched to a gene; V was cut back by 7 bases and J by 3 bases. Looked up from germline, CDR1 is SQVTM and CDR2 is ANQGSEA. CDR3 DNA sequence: TGCAGCGGAACACAGGGGCTGACAGATACGCAGTATTTT. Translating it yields CSGTQGLTDTQYF.

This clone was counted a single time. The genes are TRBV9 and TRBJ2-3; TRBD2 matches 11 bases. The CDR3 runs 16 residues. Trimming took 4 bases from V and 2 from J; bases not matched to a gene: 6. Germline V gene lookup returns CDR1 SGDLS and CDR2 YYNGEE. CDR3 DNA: TGTGCCAGCAGCCCAGGACTAGCGGGCCTCACAGATACGCAGTATTTT. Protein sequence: CASSPGLAGLTDTQYF.

The CDR3 nucleotides read TGTGCCAGCAGTTCTACGGGCTCTGGGGCCAACGTCCTGACTTTC. Translating it yields CASSSTGSGANVLTF. The chain links TRBV7-2 to TRBJ2-6, with D uncertain. Trimming left V 6 bases short and J 0 bases short, with 9 bases between. The CDR3 totals 15 residues. The germline V gene has CDR1 SGHTA and CDR2 FQGNSA.

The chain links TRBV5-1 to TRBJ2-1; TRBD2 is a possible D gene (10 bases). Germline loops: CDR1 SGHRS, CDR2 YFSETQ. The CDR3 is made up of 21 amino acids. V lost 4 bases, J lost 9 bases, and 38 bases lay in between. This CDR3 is CASSPGQGRFGAGGPSGEQFF. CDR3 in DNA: TGCGCCAGCAGCCCAGGACAGGGGAGGTTTGGAGCGGGAGGGCCCTCGGGTGAGCAGTTCTTC.

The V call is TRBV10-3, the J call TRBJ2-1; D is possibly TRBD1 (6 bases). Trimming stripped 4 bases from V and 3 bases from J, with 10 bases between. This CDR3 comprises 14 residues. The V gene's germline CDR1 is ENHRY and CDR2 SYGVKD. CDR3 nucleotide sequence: TGTGCCATCAGTGGGCAGGGGCTCTACAATGAGCAGTTCTTC. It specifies CAISGQGLYNEQFF.

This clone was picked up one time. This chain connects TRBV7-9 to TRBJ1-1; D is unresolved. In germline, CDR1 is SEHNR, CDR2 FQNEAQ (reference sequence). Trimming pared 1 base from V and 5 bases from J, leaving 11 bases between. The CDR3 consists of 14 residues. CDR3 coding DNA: TGTGCCAGCAGCTTAGTGGGCACAAGTACTGAAGCTTTCTTT. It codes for CASSLVGTSTEAFF.

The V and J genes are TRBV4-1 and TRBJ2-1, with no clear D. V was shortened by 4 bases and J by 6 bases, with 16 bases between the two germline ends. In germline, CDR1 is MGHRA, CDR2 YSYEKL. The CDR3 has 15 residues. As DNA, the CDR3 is TGCGCCAGCAGCCGAGGTGACGGGCCGGGCAATGAGCAGTTCTTC. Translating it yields CASSRGDGPGNEQFF.

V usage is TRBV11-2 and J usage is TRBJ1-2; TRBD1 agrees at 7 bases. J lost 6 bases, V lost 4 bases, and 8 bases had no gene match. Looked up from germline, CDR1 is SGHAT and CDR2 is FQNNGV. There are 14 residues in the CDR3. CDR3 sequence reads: CASSSLRTGDGYTF. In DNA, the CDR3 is TGTGCCAGCAGCTCTCTGCGGACAGGCGATGGCTACACCTTC.

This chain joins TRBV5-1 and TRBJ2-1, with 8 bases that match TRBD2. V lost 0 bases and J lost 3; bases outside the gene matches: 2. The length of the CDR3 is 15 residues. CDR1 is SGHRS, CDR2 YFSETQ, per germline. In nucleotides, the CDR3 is TGCGCCAGCAGCTTGGTGGGACTAGACTACAATGAGCAGTTCTTC. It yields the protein CASSLVGLDYNEQFF.

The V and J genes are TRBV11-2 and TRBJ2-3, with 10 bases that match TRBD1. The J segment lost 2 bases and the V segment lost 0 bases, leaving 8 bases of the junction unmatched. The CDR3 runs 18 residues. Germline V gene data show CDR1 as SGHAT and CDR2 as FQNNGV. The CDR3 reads CASSLDVSGTGDTDTQYF. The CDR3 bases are TGTGCCAGCAGCTTAGACGTGTCAGGGACAGGGGACACAGATACGCAGTATTTT.

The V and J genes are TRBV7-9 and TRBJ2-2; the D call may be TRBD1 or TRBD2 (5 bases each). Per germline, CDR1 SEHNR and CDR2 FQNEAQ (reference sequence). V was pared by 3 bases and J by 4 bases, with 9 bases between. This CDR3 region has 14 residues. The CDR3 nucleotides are TGTGCCAGCAGCTTGGGACGTCTCACCGGGGAGCTGTTTTTT. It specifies CASSLGRLTGELFF.

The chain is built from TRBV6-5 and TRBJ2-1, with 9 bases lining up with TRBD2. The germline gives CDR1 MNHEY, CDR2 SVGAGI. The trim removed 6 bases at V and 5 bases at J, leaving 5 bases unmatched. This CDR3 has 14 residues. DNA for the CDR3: TGTGCCAGCAGGATACTAGCGGGTCACAATGAGCAGTTCTTC. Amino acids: CASRILAGHNEQFF.

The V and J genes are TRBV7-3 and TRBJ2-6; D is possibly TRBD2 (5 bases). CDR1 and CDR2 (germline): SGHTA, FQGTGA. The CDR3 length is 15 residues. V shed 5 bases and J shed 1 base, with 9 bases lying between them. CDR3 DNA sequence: TGTGCCAGCAGCCCTTGGACTTCTGGGGCCAACGTCCTGACTTTC. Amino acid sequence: CASSPWTSGANVLTF.

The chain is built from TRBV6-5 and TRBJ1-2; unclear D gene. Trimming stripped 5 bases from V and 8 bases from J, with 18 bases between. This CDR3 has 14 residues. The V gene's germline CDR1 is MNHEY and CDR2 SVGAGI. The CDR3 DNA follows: TGTGCCAGCAGTCCGCGTCCCGGAACCTGGGGCTACACCTTC. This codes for CASSPRPGTWGYTF.

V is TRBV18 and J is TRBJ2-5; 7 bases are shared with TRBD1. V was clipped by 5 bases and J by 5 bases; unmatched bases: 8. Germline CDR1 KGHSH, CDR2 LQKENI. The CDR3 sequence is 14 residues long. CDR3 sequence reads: CASSFTGAQETQYF. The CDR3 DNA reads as TGTGCCAGCTCATTCACAGGGGCCCAGGAGACCCAGTACTTC.

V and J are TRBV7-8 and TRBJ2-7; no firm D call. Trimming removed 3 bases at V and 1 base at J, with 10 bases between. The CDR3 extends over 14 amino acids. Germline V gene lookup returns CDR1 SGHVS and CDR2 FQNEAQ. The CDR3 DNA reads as TGTGCCAGCAGCTTTTCAGGAACTTCCTACGAGCAGTACTTC. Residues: CASSFSGTSYEQYF. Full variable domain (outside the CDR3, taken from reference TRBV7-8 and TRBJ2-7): GAGVSQSPRYKVAKRGQDVALRCDPISGHVSLFWYQQALGQGPEFLTYFQNEAQLDKSGLPSDRFFAERPEGSVSTLKIQRTQQEDSAVYLCASSFSGTSYEQYFGPGTRLTVT.

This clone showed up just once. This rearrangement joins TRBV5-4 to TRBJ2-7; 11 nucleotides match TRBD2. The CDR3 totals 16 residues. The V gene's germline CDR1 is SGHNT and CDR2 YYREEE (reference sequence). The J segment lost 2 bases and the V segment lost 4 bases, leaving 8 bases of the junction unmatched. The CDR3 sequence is CASSQDLTSGAYEQYF. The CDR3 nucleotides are TGTGCCAGCAGCCAAGATTTGACTAGCGGGGCCTACGAGCAGTACTTC. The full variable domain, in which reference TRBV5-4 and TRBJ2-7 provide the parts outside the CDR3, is ETGVTQSPTHLIKTRGQQVTLRCSSQSGHNTVSWYQQALGQGPQFIFQYYREEENGRGNFPPRFSGLQFPNYSSELNVNALELDDSALYLCASSQDLTSGAYEQYFGPGTRLTVT.